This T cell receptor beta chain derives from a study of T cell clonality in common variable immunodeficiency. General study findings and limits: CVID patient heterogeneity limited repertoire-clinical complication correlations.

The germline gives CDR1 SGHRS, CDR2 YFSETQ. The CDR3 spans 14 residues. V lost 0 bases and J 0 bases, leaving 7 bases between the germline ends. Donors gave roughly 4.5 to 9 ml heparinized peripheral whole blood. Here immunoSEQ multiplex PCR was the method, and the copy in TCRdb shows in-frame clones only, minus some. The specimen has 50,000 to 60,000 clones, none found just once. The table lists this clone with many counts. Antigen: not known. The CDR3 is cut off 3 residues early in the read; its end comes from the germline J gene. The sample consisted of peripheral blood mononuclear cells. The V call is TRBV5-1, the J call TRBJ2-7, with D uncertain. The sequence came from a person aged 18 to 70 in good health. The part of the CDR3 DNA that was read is TGCGCCAGCAGCTTGGCCCTCAGCTCCTACGAG. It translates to CASSLALSSYE. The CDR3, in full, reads CASSLALSSYEQYF.